This TCR beta chain was observed in a study of T cell responses to AZD1222 COVID-19 vaccine. About the research overall: The study pooled second doses at about 4 or about 12 weeks.

As for this clone: The antigen remains unidentified.

General study results and limits: Most donors were white British, females outnumbered males, and clonal diversity was possibly underestimated. Repertoire sampling happened only post peak T cell response. Nearly half of spike-specific TCRs reportedly target variant regions that are unmutated in the B.1.351 and B.1.1.7 variants.

Produced via immunoSEQ multiplex PCR; TCRdb's table is partial and in-frame only. The sample has 150,000 to 200,000 clones, roughly 94% seen once; the top ten hold about 0.64%. Trimming took off 0 bases at V and 2 bases at J, with 6 bases between the two ends. The CDR3 contains 14 residues. Germline V lookup: CDR1 LNHDA, CDR2 SQIVND (reference sequence). The sample was peripheral blood, taken on day 0 of AZD1222 vaccination. J is TRBJ2-3 and V is TRBV19, with D perhaps matching TRBD1 or TRBD2 (5 bases each). The sequence was collected from an adult in good health. CDR3 protein: CASSIDGATDTQYF. As DNA, the CDR3 is TGTGCCAGTAGTATAGACGGGGCCACAGATACGCAGTATTTT.